This T cell receptor (beta chain) originates from a study of blood T cell repertoires in COVID-19. Germline V gene data show CDR1 as SGHVS and CDR2 as FQNEAQ. With V trimmed by 1 base and J by 8 bases, 6 bases remained unmatched. The CDR3 extends over 15 amino acids. Assay: immunoSEQ multiplex PCR; the TCRdb copy retains only in-frame clones and omits some. In the table there are fewer than 400,000 clones, approximately 88% of which are singletons. The sample consisted of PBMCs or T cells enriched from blood (not recorded which). This chain joins TRBV7-8 and TRBJ1-2, with 11 bases that match TRBD1. This clonotype originated in a man aged 25 to 40 who had recovered from COVID-19. For the CDR3, the DNA is TGTGCCAGCAGCTTAGAAGGCCGGACAGGGGGCGGCTACACCTTC. Protein product: CASSLEGRTGGGYTF.